The 3 T cell receptor beta chains below come from one sample, sequenced in a study of blood T cell repertoires in COVID-19. The method was immunoSEQ multiplex PCR; TCRdb's version includes in-frame clones alone and lacks a portion of them. The sample shows more than 200,000 clones, around 80% of them seen only once. The sequencing input was PBMCs or T cells enriched from blood (not recorded which). Receptors were obtained from a middle-aged woman with acute COVID-19.

The chain links TRBV30 to TRBJ2-5; 7 bases line up with TRBD1. The J segment lost 2 bases and the V segment lost 4 bases, leaving 7 bases of the junction unmatched. Germline assignment: CDR1 GTSNPN and CDR2 SVGIG (reference sequence). The length of the CDR3 is 14 residues. The CDR3 sequence: CAWTGGTKQETQYF. As DNA, the CDR3 is TGTGCCTGGACAGGGGGTACCAAACAAGAGACCCAGTACTTC.

CDR3 region: CASTGGGHSYEQYF. The CDR3 DNA follows: TGCGCCAGCACCGGGGGGGGGCACTCCTACGAGCAGTACTTC. The rearrangement uses TRBV10-2 and TRBJ2-7, with 8 bases fitting TRBD2. The CDR3 runs to 14 residues. CDR1 is WSHSY and CDR2 is SAAADI in the germline V gene. The V gene end was trimmed by 7 bases and the J gene end by 0 bases; junction bases not matched to a gene: 5.

This clone has just a few counts. CDR3 region: CAREGDPAYEQYF. CDR3 coding DNA: TGTGCCAGAGAGGGCGACCCCGCCTACGAGCAGTACTTC. The chain carries TRBV6-5 and TRBJ2-7; a weak D match, TRBD2 (5 bases). Germline V lookup: CDR1 MNHEY, CDR2 SVGAGI. V was cut by 9 bases and J by 2 bases, with 14 bases left in between. The CDR3 spans 13 residues.